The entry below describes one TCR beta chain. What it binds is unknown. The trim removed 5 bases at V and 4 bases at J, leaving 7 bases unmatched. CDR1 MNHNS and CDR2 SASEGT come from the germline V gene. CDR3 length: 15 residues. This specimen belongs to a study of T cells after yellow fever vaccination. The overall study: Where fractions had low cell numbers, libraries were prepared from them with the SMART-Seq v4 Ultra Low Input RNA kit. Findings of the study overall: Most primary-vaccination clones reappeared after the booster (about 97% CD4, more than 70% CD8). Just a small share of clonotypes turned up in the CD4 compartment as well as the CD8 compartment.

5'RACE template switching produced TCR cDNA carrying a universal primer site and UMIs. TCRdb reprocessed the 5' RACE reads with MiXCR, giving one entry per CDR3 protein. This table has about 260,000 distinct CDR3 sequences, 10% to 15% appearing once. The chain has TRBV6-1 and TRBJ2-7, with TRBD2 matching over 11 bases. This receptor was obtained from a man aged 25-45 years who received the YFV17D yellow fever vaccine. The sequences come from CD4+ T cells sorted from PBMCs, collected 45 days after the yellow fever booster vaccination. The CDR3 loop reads CASSSRSSGRYEQYF. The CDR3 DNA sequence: TGTGCCAGCAGTAGCCGTTCTAGCGGGAGGTACGAGCAGTACTTC.